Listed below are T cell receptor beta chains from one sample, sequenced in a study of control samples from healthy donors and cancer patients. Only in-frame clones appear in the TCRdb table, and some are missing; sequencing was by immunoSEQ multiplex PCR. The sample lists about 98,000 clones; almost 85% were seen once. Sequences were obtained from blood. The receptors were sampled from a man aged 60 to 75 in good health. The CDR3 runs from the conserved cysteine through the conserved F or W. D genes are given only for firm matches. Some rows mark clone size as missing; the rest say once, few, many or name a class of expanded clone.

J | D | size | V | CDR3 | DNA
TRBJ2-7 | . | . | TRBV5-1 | CASSLDGSYEQYF | TGCGCCAGCAGCTTGGACGGCTCCTACGAGCAGTACTTC
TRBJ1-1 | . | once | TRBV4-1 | CASSQPTRDTEAFF | TGCGCCAGCAGCCAACCAACACGGGACACTGAAGCTTTCTTT
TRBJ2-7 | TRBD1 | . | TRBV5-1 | CASSSIGLTGTGGNEQYF | TGCGCCAGCAGCTCAATTGGCCTTACCGGGACAGGGGGAAACGAGCAGTACTTC
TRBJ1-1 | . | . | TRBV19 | CASSRRGQSNTEAFF | TGTGCCAGTAGCAGGAGAGGGCAATCTAACACTGAAGCTTTCTTT
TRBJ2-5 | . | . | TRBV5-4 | CASSVRTGPQETQYF | TGTGCCAGCAGCGTAAGAACTGGGCCCCAAGAGACCCAGTACTTC
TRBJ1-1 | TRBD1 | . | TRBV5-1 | CASSLAGGEAFF | TGCGCCAGCAGCTTGGCAGGGGGTGAAGCTTTCTTT
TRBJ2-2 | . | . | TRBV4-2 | CASSQAPAVATGELFF | TGTGCCAGCAGCCAAGCGCCCGCCGTAGCCACCGGGGAGCTGTTTTTT
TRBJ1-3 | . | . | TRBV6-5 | CASSYTGHLSGNTIYF | TGTGCCAGCAGTTACACGGGACACCTCTCTGGAAACACCATATATTTT
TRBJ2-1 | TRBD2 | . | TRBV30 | CAWSGAGVHKQFF | TGTGCCTGGAGCGGGGCGGGGGTCCATAAGCAGTTCTTC
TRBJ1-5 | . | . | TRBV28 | CASSLEPGVQPQHF | TGTGCCAGCAGTTTAGAACCGGGGGTTCAGCCCCAGCATTTT
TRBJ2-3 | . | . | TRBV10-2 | CASSDLASSTDTQYF | TGCGCCAGCAGTGATTTGGCTTCTAGCACAGATACGCAGTATTTT
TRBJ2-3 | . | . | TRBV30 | CAWTPISTDTQYF | TGTGCCTGGACCCCGATTAGCACAGATACGCAGTATTTT
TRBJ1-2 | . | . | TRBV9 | CASSPLGDGYTF | TGTGCCAGCAGCCCCCTCGGCGATGGCTACACCTTC
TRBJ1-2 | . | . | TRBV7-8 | CASSIRAGDTGYTF | TGTGCCAGCAGCATTAGGGCTGGTGATACGGGCTACACCTTC
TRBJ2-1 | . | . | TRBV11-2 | CASSLIVGQGNEQFF | TGTGCCAGCAGCTTAATAGTGGGCCAGGGCAATGAGCAGTTCTTC
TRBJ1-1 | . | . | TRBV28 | CAAWGRTEAFF | TGTGCCGCTTGGGGGCGCACTGAAGCTTTCTTT
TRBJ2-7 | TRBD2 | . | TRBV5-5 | CASSLTSGDIPYEQYF | TGTGCCAGCAGCTTGACTAGCGGAGACATACCCTACGAGCAGTACTTC
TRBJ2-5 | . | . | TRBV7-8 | CASSLGTTFQETQYF | TGTGCCAGCAGCTTAGGTACCACGTTCCAAGAGACCCAGTACTTC
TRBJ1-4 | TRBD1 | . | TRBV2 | CASSRDSRNEKLFF | TGTGCCAGCAGCCGGGACAGCAGGAATGAAAAACTGTTTTTT
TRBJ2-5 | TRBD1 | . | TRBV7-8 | CASSTRTGDQETQYF | TGTGCCAGCAGCACACGCACAGGGGACCAAGAGACCCAGTACTTC
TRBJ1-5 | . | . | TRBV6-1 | CASSEMVVGGNQPQHF | TGTGCCAGCAGTGAAATGGTCGTAGGCGGCAATCAGCCCCAGCATTTT
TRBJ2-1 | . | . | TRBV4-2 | CASSQDLSQPYNEQFF | TGTGCCAGCAGCCAAGATTTATCCCAGCCCTACAATGAGCAGTTCTTC
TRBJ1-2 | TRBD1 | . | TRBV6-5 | CASSYQGDLPYGYTF | TGTGCCAGCAGTTATCAGGGGGACCTCCCATATGGCTACACCTTC
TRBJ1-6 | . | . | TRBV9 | CASSGPPSGALSPLHF | TGTGCCAGCAGCGGACCCCCTTCAGGCGCTTTGTCACCCCTCCACTTT
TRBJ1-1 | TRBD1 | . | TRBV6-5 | CASRKGGSLNTEAFF | TGTGCCAGTCGGAAAGGGGGCTCCCTGAACACTGAAGCTTTCTTT
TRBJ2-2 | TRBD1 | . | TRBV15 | CATSRDIFAPGQANTGELFF | TGTGCCACCAGCAGAGATATATTTGCCCCGGGACAGGCGAACACCGGGGAGCTGTTTTTT
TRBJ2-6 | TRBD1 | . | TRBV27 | CASSLSAGGIGANVLTF | TGTGCCAGCAGTTTATCGGCAGGGGGCATCGGGGCCAACGTCCTGACTTTC
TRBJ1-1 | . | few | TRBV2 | CASSRTSGGTEAFF | TGTGCCAGCAGTCGGACGTCCGGGGGGACTGAAGCTTTCTTT
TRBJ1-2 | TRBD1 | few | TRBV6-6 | CASSSPGTANF | TGTGCCAGCAGTTCCCCCGGGACAGCAAACTTC
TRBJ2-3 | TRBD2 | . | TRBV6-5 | CASSYFSGGTDTQYF | TGTGCCAGCAGTTACTTTAGCGGGGGAACAGATACGCAGTATTTT
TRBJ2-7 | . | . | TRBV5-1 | CASSLAGVPNEQYF | TGCGCCAGCAGCTTGGCGGGGGTTCCAAACGAGCAGTACTTC
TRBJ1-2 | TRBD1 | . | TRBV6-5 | CASSPNLGQLYGYTF | TGTGCCAGCAGCCCGAATTTGGGACAGCTCTATGGCTACACCTTC
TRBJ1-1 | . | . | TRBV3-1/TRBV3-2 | CASSQVRAVHSAFF | TGTGCCAGCAGCCAAGTTCGGGCAGTCCACTCAGCTTTCTTT
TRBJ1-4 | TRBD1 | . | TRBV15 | CATSRDRGEKLFF | TGTGCCACCTCGCGGGACAGGGGCGAAAAACTGTTTTTT
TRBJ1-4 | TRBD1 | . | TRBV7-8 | CASSLEPVQGMVEKLFF | TGTGCCAGCAGCTTAGAGCCGGTACAGGGGATGGTTGAAAAACTGTTTTTT
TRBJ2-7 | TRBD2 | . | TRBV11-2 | CASTDGREERYEQYF | TGTGCCAGCACCGACGGGCGGGAGGAAAGGTACGAGCAGTACTTC
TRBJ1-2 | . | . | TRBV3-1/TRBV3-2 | CASSQPNGYTF | TGTGCCAGCAGCCAACCGAACGGCTACACCTTC
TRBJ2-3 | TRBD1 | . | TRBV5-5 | CASSGTGRTDTQYF | TGTGCCAGCAGCGGGACAGGACGCACAGATACGCAGTATTTT
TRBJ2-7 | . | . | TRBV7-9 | CASDAVWDGHYEQYF | TGTGCCAGCGACGCAGTCTGGGACGGTCACTACGAGCAGTACTTC
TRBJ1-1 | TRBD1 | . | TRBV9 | CASSVEGTGYLNTEAFF | TGTGCCAGCAGCGTAGAGGGGACAGGGTACCTGAACACTGAAGCTTTCTTT
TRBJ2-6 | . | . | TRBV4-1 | CASSQVDERSSGANVLTF | TGCGCCAGCAGCCAGGTGGATGAACGAAGCTCTGGGGCCAACGTCCTGACTTTC
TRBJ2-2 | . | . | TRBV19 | CASPGAAGELFF | TGTGCCAGTCCGGGGGCCGCCGGGGAGCTGTTTTTT
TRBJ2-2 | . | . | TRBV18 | CASLTGSLVDSGELFF | TGTGCCAGCCTCACAGGAAGTTTAGTCGATTCCGGGGAGCTGTTTTTT
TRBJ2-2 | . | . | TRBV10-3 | CAIRIGGTNTGELFF | TGTGCCATCAGAATAGGCGGCACGAACACCGGGGAGCTGTTTTTT
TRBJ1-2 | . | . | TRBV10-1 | CASSESVRRYGYTF | TGCGCCAGCAGTGAGTCGGTCCGGAGATATGGCTACACCTTC
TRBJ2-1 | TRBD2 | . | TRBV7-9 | CASSLARLAGGGFYEQFF | TGTGCCAGCAGCTTAGCGCGACTAGCGGGAGGTGGTTTCTATGAGCAGTTCTTC
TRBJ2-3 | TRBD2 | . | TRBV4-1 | CASSQESPAGGPTDTQYF | TGCGCCAGCAGCCAAGAATCACCAGCGGGGGGGCCCACAGATACGCAGTATTTT
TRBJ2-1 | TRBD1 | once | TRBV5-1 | CASSPVDRGRLQSSYNEQFF | TGCGCCAGCAGCCCGGTGGACAGGGGGCGGCTCCAGAGCTCCTACAATGAGCAGTTCTTC
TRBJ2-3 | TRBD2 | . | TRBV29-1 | CSVGSLGRALGTQYF | TGCAGCGTTGGGTCCCTCGGGAGGGCCCTCGGTACGCAGTATTTT
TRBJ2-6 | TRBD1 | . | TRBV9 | CASSARDRGSGANVLTF | TGTGCCAGCAGCGCCAGGGACAGGGGCTCTGGGGCCAACGTCCTGACTTTC
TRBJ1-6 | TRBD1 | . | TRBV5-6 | CASSVSTGGSSPLHF | TGTGCCAGCAGCGTTTCGACAGGGGGCAGTTCACCCCTCCACTTT
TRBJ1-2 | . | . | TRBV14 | CASSQGGGYGYTF | TGTGCCAGCAGCCAGGGGGGGGGATATGGCTACACCTTC
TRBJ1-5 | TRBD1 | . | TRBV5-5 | CASSFSQGAGNQPQHF | TGTGCCAGCAGCTTCTCACAGGGGGCAGGCAATCAGCCCCAGCATTTT